This paragraph covers one T cell receptor (beta chain) sequence. The data were taken from a study of tumor T cells in aggressive B-cell lymphoma. This CDR3 spans 14 amino acids. The germline CDR1 and CDR2 sequences are SQVTM and ANQGSEA. V lost 4 bases to trimming and J lost 6 bases; unmatched junction nucleotides: 12. Clones were sequenced by immunoSEQ multiplex PCR, and TCRdb holds only the in-frame ones, with some missing. This table has 5,500 to 7,000 clones, about 70% appearing once. This chain links TRBV29-1 with TRBJ2-7; 7 bases map to TRBD2. This TCR was sampled from an adult with diffuse large B cell lymphoma. The specimen was tumor tissue. CDR3 bases: TGCAGCGTTGTCAGCGCGGGAGAAAGGGGCGAGCAGTACTTC. Residues: CSVVSAGERGEQYF.